This TCR beta chain was profiled in a study of regulatory T cells in long-lasting Graves disease. Library construction for TCR beta used iRepertoire HTBI primers and Arm-PCR of CDR3 regions. TCRdb called the multiplex PCR reads again in MiXCR, with one record for every CDR3 protein. Among hundreds of thousands of distinct CDR3 sequences listed, around 20% were seen once. The time point here: persistent/refractory GD, antithyroid drugs over 5 years with positive TRAb. RNA from PBMCs was the source of the TCR library. The ends lost 10 bases at V and 6 bases at J; junction bases unmatched: 12. The germline gives CDR1 ENHRY, CDR2 SYGVKD. The CDR3 is 13 residues long.

The rearrangement uses TRBV10-3 and TRBJ2-7, with TRBD2 matching 7 bases. The sequence was obtained from a female donor with Graves disease. This specimen was peripheral blood mononuclear cells (PBMCs), taken when the disease was refractory, from a patient treated with antithyroid drugs. CDR3 amino acids: CATSDTWGGEQYF. CDR3 nucleotide sequence: TGTGCCACATCGGACACATGGGGGGGCGAGCAGTACTTC.